This TCR beta chain is drawn from a study of blood T cell repertoires in COVID-19. The cohort comprised adults aged roughly 18 to 95 years residing in approximately 22 US areas. V was shortened by 7 bases and J by 0 bases, with 11 bases between the two germline ends. This CDR3 region has 14 residues. Germline V gives CDR1 SGHNT, CDR2 YYREEE (reference sequence). Only in-frame clones appear in the TCRdb table, and some are missing; sequencing was by immunoSEQ multiplex PCR. The sample lists 250,000 to 400,000 clones, about 87% seen once, with about 5.2% in the top ten. This chain connects TRBV5-4 to TRBJ1-3, with D unresolved. Sequenced sample: PBMCs or T cells enriched from blood (not recorded which). The TCR was taken from a woman in her twenties or thirties who had recovered from COVID-19. CDR3 region: CASGLGSSGNTIYF. CDR3 DNA: TGTGCCAGCGGACTAGGGAGCTCTGGAAACACCATATATTTT.